This entry concerns a single T cell receptor beta chain. This clone's antigen is unknown. No quality values exist for individual bases; no much larger clone is one base distant. This specimen belongs to a study of CD8 T cells in Susac syndrome (dated by TCRdb to 2018 to 2020). For the wider study: Of the Susac syndrome patients who were sequenced, six had clinically active disease and roughly eight were in clinical remission. Susac syndrome patients were therapy-naive, on corticosteroids (some also receiving IVIg), or on IVIg alone at blood withdrawal. Whether CD8+ T cell activation and differentiation in Susac syndrome was antigen driven was tested using repertoire sequencing. What the authors observed across the whole study: The TCR sequencing and HLA analysis was acknowledged to have included a relatively small number of individuals. The CD4+ T cell repertoire of patients with Susac syndrome showed no detectable clonal expansion.

RNA was extracted using the RNeasy kit, and 0.5 to 1 microgram was reverse transcribed with random hexamers. The immunoSEQ multiplex PCR assay, which covers 54 Vbeta and 13 Jbeta segments, was used to amplify TCR beta CDR3 regions. Bias from PCR amplification was corrected by using a synthetic template baseline for primer optimization and for computational correction. The authors' analysis ran thus. Reads were annotated to V, D and J genes according to IMGT and were analyzed with immunoSEQ Analyzer, with only productive sequences retained. Clonality was computed as one minus Shannon entropy normalized by log2 of the number of productive unique sequences. For each patient and control, public and private clones were evaluated among the 100 most prevalent clones. Susac-specific clones were defined as absent from healthy and MS cohorts, around 980 published viral clones and other ImmuneACCESS disease sequences. TCRdb reworked the public reads: Q25 trimming with fastp, MiXCR clone assembly, productive beta chains retained. Each CDR3 protein appears once, grouped with its most common genes and DNA. The V and J calls and clone size are TCRdb's, not the authors'. Counted in this sample were under 200,000 distinct CDR3 sequences; around nine tenths of them appeared once. The top ten hold 0.087% of the sample.

High-throughput TCR beta sequencing profiled peripheral blood CD8+ and CD4+ T cells from healthy donors, Susac syndrome patients and multiple sclerosis patients. The Susac syndrome patients fulfilled recently defined diagnostic criteria for either definite or probable disease. Bulk CD8+ and CD4+ T cells were purified by magnetic negative isolation, while CD8+ TEMRA cells were enriched using FACS. Blood was drawn into EDTA tubes, processed within 24 hours, and PBMCs were isolated by density gradient centrifugation. PBMCs intended for TCR sequencing were cryopreserved in liquid nitrogen and were subsequently thawed in a 37 degrees C water bath. A purity of at least 90% was achieved for sorted or isolated CD4+, CD8+ and CD8+ TEMRA cells. What was sequenced was CD4+ T cells from PBMCs. The sequence derives from a human donor with Susac syndrome.

The sequenced DNA is TGTGCCAGCAGCTCCTTTGAAATAGTTGGCTACACCTTC. This gives the protein CASSSFEIVGYTF. Recombination joined TRBV7-9 with TRBJ1-2; the D gene cannot be resolved reliably. V is cut by 4 bases and J by 7 bases, and the space between the germline ends is 13 bases. Including cysteine and phenylalanine, the CDR3 has 13 amino acids. The sequence is cut down to CDR3 DNA, 39 bases in frame from base 1. Sequences SEHNR (CDR1) and FQNEAQ (CDR2) are obtained from the germline V gene (reference sequence). With all but the CDR3 taken from the reference TRBV7-9 and TRBJ1-2 genes, the full variable domain is: DTGVSQNPRHKITKRGQNVTFRCDPISEHNRLYWYRQTLGQGPEFLTYFQNEAQLEKSRLLSDRFSAERPKGSFSTLEIQRTEQGDSAMYLCASSSFEIVGYTFGSGTRLTVV.